This T cell receptor beta chain is drawn from a study of CD8 T cells in Susac syndrome. Study results and caveats: TCR sequencing and HLA analysis covered a relatively small number of individuals.

As for this clonotype: Its target is not known.

The length of the CDR3 is 15 residues. V lost 4 bases and J lost 10; bases outside the gene matches: 13. Germline V lookup: CDR1 SQVTM, CDR2 ANQGSEA. Reverse transcription of roughly 0.5 to 1 ug RNA used random hexamers. TCRdb called the immunoSEQ multiplex PCR reads again in MiXCR, with one record for every CDR3 protein. Among some 120,000 distinct CDR3 sequences listed, roughly 95% were seen once. Sequencing of TCR beta was performed on blood CD8+ T cells and on blood CD4+ T cells. Source material: CD4+ T cells from PBMCs. The V gene is TRBV29-1, the J gene TRBJ2-1, with 10 bases lining up with TRBD2. This clonotype was sampled from a human donor in good health. The CDR3 is CSVGGLAGALGEQFF. The CDR3 bases are TGCAGCGTTGGAGGTCTAGCGGGAGCCTTGGGAGAGCAGTTCTTC.